This TCR beta chain stems from a study of cytomegalovirus exposure and HLA in healthy donors listed by TCRdb under 2017. General notes on the study: In an earlier analysis of approximately 500 of the donors, about 270 Gb of sequence data and roughly 100 million unique TCR beta sequences from about 190 million T cells were reported. Around 300 gigabases of sequencing data and roughly 90 million unique TCR sequences were included in an early release covering about 700 HLA-typed donors. Of the roughly 430 genotyped donors, over 65% fell in the genetic ancestry cluster associated with self-reported Caucasian donors. The study was designed to test whether signatures of past pathogen exposure could be identified by cataloging public T cell receptors. The study used immunosequencing to profile the T cell repertoires of 600 to 850 subjects and linked those repertoires to cytomegalovirus serostatus. Besides the first cohort of some 670 subjects, a separate validation cohort made up of 120 different subjects was used. High-throughput TCR immunosequencing, statistical association of individual TCRs with disease status, and machine learning were combined to predict cytomegalovirus infection status. A later analysis re-examined previously published TCR beta repertoires from several hundred donors and added high-resolution HLA genotyping to investigate patterns of TCR occurrence. Rather than using new phenotypic data, the later analysis identified candidate immune exposures from TCR beta sequences and from how often those sequences occurred across donors. An earlier analysis of 587 of the donors applied high-throughput TCR beta sequencing to assess whether each TCR beta V gene segment acted as functional or pseudogenic. Alongside the repertoire data, information on donor age, sex, ethnicity and CMV serostatus was compiled. A later genetic analysis took genome-wide SNP genotypes for 398 of the 666 donors and used that subset as a discovery cohort. All discovery cohort repertoires had been generated using a single sequencing platform. Class I and class II HLA loci were covered by the typing at four-digit resolution. The number of typed donors differed by locus: roughly 629-640 for A, B, C, DRB1 and DQB1; approximately 540 for DQA1; over 600 for DPA1; and roughly 470 for DPB1. Four or five DR-DQ haplotypes were handled as single units for association and clustering, since linkage in the cohort was strong. Among 300 to 500 genotyped donors of the cohort, an average of around 220,000 unique TCR beta nucleotide sequences was sequenced per donor, of which roughly 17% were non-productive.

The library was produced with the immunoSEQ multiplex PCR assay. The multiplex PCR relied on a mix of 60 forward primers for TCR Vbeta segments and 13 reverse primers for TCR Jbeta segments. A multiplex PCR assay on genomic DNA amplified the CDR3 region of rearranged TCR beta genes. The amplified TCR beta libraries were sequenced on the Illumina HiSeq System as 87-base-pair reads. Under the source paper's analysis protocol: A later analysis tallied approximately 87 million unique TCR beta chains across the roughly 610 repertoires, and about 10 million of those chains were shared by two or more donors. Raw reads were error-corrected and collapsed into unique sequences by a nearest-neighbor algorithm in which closely related sequences were merged to remove PCR and sequencing errors. Alignment of CDR3 sequences to IMGT reference sequences was used to assign V, D and J gene segments. For a sequence to be retained, at least a six-nucleotide match to both a V gene segment and a J gene segment was required. Rearrangements were classified as productive when the CDR3 lacked stop codons and remained in frame with V and J, and all other rearrangements were classified as non-productive. CDR3 was defined by IMGT convention, running from the second conserved V-encoded cysteine to the conserved J-encoded phenylalanine. The earlier analysis of 587 of the donors excluded sequences that lacked an unambiguous match to a single V gene segment. An earlier analysis of 450 to 650 of the donors called V segments functional above 56.7% productive rearrangements and segregating when the between-donor standard deviation exceeded 5%. A statistical classification framework was built to diagnose cytomegalovirus status from the catalog of TCR beta chain sequences. In a later analysis, TCR nucleotide sequences were compared against IMGT/GENE-DB human TR gene sequences so that V and J genes could be assigned. Using the TCRdist pipeline, a later analysis assigned CDR3 sequences along with most-parsimonious VDJ recombination scenarios. In a later analysis, each TCR beta chain was defined by its CDR3 amino acid sequence together with its V-gene family, and reads without a unique V-gene family were excluded. A later analysis removed 550 to 650 highly shared, low-generation-probability nucleotide sequences to deal with suspected cross-contamination and a sequencing artifact. A later analysis calculated a clonal expansion index for each public chain from normalized within-repertoire ranks of inferred template counts. In a later analysis, generation probabilities were computed with a VDJ recombination model fitted to out-of-frame rearrangements, and the resulting probabilities were checked against IGoR. In a later analysis, TCR-TCR, TCR-HLA and TCR-CMV co-occurrence was scored with hypergeometric tests, and a repertoire-size bias correction was applied to TCR pairs. False discovery rates were estimated in a later analysis by permuting HLA or CMV assignments 20 times. A later analysis grouped co-occurring TCRs with DBSCAN, adding TCRdist sequence similarity when clustering within HLA-allele-positive subsets. Co-occurrence clustering excluded repertoires with fewer than 30,000 or more than 120,000 public chains, plus five with anomalous nucleotide sharing. In its TCRdb copy, this immuneACCESS table keeps in-frame sequences only and misses some clones. Where compared with another copy, unresolved V genes explain less than half of these, and the others have no known cause. V and J calls and clone size are copied from that table; D and trimming were computed from the DNA. The sample includes more than 110,000 clones, with 75% to 80% observed a single time. Together, the top ten hold under 5.5% of the sample.

V trim: 5 bases; J trim: 5 bases; unmatched bases: 7. The germline V gene specifies SGHRS as CDR1 and YFSETQ as CDR2. Counted from cysteine to phenylalanine, this CDR3 has 14 amino acids. Of the read, only the CDR3 DNA is kept; its 42 bases are in frame from base 1. The cohort consisted of more than 650 healthy bone marrow donors. Cohort members were all nominally healthy when sampled, although unrecorded immune exposures were likely present. The donor tested CMV seronegative and was one of the 352 seronegative cohort members. Every donor gave a peripheral blood sample, and the peripheral blood mononuclear cells from that sample were used for TCR beta sequencing. The Qiagen DNeasy Blood Extraction Kit was used to extract genomic DNA from the blood cell samples. For this clone: Its antigen has not been determined. Qualities for individual bases were not recorded, and no much larger clone is one base off.

Here is what the overall study found, with its caveats: The only immune exposure information available for the cohort was CMV serostatus. A few of the identified cytomegalovirus-associated TCR beta chains were confirmed in vitro to be specific for cytomegalovirus antigens. This cohort had only TCR beta chains sequenced, and the lack of alpha or paired-chain data limited which features could be detected. A further reported finding was that TCR beta sequences accurately predicted the HLA-A and HLA-B alleles for most subjects in the first cohort. A group of highly shared sequence variants was considered likely to be a technical artifact of the sequencing pipeline. Several of the top co-occurrence clusters appeared to be linked to parvovirus B19, influenza, CMV and Epstein-Barr virus, according to a later analysis. Correlated functional status among segregating V segments might reflect linkage disequilibrium, but an unknown experimental factor could not be ruled out. In an earlier analysis of more than 500 of the donors, most TCR beta V segments appeared in productive rearrangements about 90% or about 30% of the time, broadly matching IMGT annotations. In a later analysis, TCR association rates were found to vary across HLA loci, with the most associated TCRs seen for DRB1 alleles and the fewest for HLA-C alleles. According to a later genetic analysis, donors in an Asian-associated ancestry cluster had fewer N-insertions in productive TCRs than the approximately 700-donor mean. In a later analysis, HLA-associated TCR beta chains showed more clonal expansion and lower generation probabilities than non-associated chains that were equally common. When HLA alleles, especially DR and DQ, strongly co-occurred, TCR associations were difficult to assign to individual alleles. Sequencing depth was assumed to be roughly uniform across donors in the presence/absence analyses, though that assumption may not hold. Across donors, most TCR sequences were observed very rarely, whereas some public TCRs were present in many individuals. Some IMGT-functional V segments, including TRBV6-2 and TRBV6-3, could not be distinguished by the 87-base-pair reads and were therefore excluded. According to a later analysis, most CMV-associated TCR beta chains appeared to be HLA-restricted, and the HLA associations seemed to be driven largely by CMV exposure. Because some donors lacked HLA typing at each locus, the association tests relied only on the typed subset. At a false discovery rate of 0.05, a later analysis linked 16,000 or so TCR beta sequences to specific HLA alleles. The classifier was reported to diagnose cytomegalovirus status with high specificity and sensitivity in both the original and validation cohorts. In a later genetic analysis, a missense DCLRE1C variant was associated with V-gene and J-gene trimming of TCR beta chains, and the association was replicated in an independent cohort. The earlier analysis of approximately 540 of the donors excluded around 17 rarely observed V segments, including chromosome 9 orphons, because counts were too low. The authors suggested that the approach could potentially be generalized to other disease states and immunological phenotypes. The study gave a list of 150 to 200 TCR beta chains associated with cytomegalovirus.

In this chain, TRBV5-1 is recombined with TRBJ1-2, with TRBD1 matching 9 junction bases. The receptor comes from a woman aged 50 to 60 in good health and CMV-seronegative. The sample was PBMCs. The CDR3 reads CASREGTGKYGYTF. The nucleotides are TGCGCCAGCAGAGAAGGGACAGGGAAATATGGCTACACCTTC.